The 23 T cell receptor beta chains below come from one sample, sequenced in a study of regulatory T cells in long-lasting Graves disease. Regarding time point: newly diagnosed GD, antithyroid drugs for less than 3 months. Extracted RNA from PBMCs served as the source of the TCR library. Both iRepertoire HTBI primers and Arm-PCR of CDR3 regions were used to build the TCR beta libraries. TCRdb passed the multiplex PCR reads through MiXCR, listing each CDR3 protein once. The repertoire has approximately 470,000 distinct CDR3 sequences, about 16% of them found once; the top ten carry 12%. The same data also contributed to another study, on T cells in Graves' hyperthyroidism and ophthalmopathy.

The sample was peripheral blood mononuclear cells (PBMCs), taken at new diagnosis, from a patient treated with antithyroid drugs. These receptors originate from a man aged 40-49 years with Graves disease.

This clonotype was found many times. The V and J genes are TRBV11-3 and TRBJ2-2, with 14 bases matching TRBD2. The CDR3 runs to 18 residues. The germline V gene has CDR1 SGHNT and CDR2 YENEEA. The V and J ends lost 4 bases and 4 bases, in that order; junction bases with no gene match: 8. This CDR3 is CASSSGGLAGGPTGELFF. The CDR3, as DNA: TGTGCCAGCAGCTCCGGCGGACTAGCGGGAGGTCCCACCGGGGAGCTGTTTTTT.

This clonotype was recorded many times. V and J are TRBV7-8 and TRBJ2-3; D gene uncertain. Trimming left V 1 base short and J 2 bases short, with 7 bases between. The CDR3 has 14 amino acids. Germline CDR1 is SGHVS and CDR2 is FQNEAQ. CDR3 loop: CASSLVQLTDTQYF. The CDR3 region has the DNA TGTGCCAGCAGCTTAGTCCAACTCACAGATACGCAGTATTTT.

This clonotype was observed many times. V is TRBV27 and J is TRBJ2-1; no reliable D call. V was cut by 7 bases and J by 3 bases, with 10 bases left in between. Germline V gene sequence: CDR1 MNHEY, CDR2 SMNVEV (reference sequence). The CDR3 loop spans 13 amino acids. This chain's CDR3 is CASIGLLYNEQFF. DNA for the CDR3: TGTGCCAGCATTGGGCTACTCTACAATGAGCAGTTCTTC.

This clonotype was counted only a few times. The chain employs TRBV6-1 and TRBJ2-1, with 7 positions matching TRBD2. The V segment lost 11 bases and the J segment 1 base; nucleotides outside the gene matches: 14. The length of the CDR3 is 16 residues. In germline, CDR1 is MNHNS, CDR2 SASEGT. CDR3 DNA sequence: TGTGCCGCAGCGAGGGAGGGCGGGAGTTCCTACAATGAGCAGTTCTTC. Protein sequence: CAAAREGGSSYNEQFF.

This clonotype occurred a few times. The V and J genes are TRBV5-4 and TRBJ2-1; 10 bases agree with TRBD2. The V and J ends lost 1 base and 7 bases, in that order; junction bases with no gene match: 5. The CDR3 runs 15 residues. Germline values: CDR1 SGHNT, CDR2 YYREEE (reference sequence). The CDR3 sequence: CASSLRVSGRNEQFF. The CDR3 DNA sequence: TGTGCCAGCAGCTTGCGGGTTAGCGGGAGGAATGAGCAGTTCTTC.

Ten or more counts support this clonotype. The chain recombines TRBV28 with TRBJ2-6; 7 nucleotides line up with TRBD1. This CDR3 contains 15 residues. From germline, CDR1 is MDHEN and CDR2 SYDVKM. Losses at the gene ends were 6 bases for V and 2 bases for J; bases not matched to a gene: 4. CDR3 sequence reads: CASRPTGAGANVLTF. CDR3 bases: TGTGCCAGCAGACCAACAGGGGCTGGGGCCAACGTCCTGACTTTC.

This clonotype was recorded at least ten times. The chain uses TRBV5-1 and TRBJ1-1; D gene ambiguous. CDR3 length: 13 amino acids. Trimming took off 1 base at V and 5 bases at J, with 9 bases between the two ends. Germline loops: CDR1 SGHRS, CDR2 YFSETQ. For the CDR3, the DNA is TGCGCCAGCAGCTTGTTTTCAGGTACTGAAGCTTTCTTT. Amino acid sequence: CASSLFSGTEAFF.

This clonotype was counted ten times or more. This chain joins TRBV11-2 and TRBJ2-7, with TRBD2 identical over 12 bases. The CDR3 is 16 residues long. Losses at the gene ends were 4 bases for V and 4 bases for J; bases not matched to a gene: 8. The germline CDR1 and CDR2 sequences are SGHAT and FQNNGV. CDR3 region: CASSSRTGTSGYEQYF. CDR3 bases: TGTGCCAGCAGCTCCCGGACAGGGACTAGCGGGTACGAGCAGTACTTC.

This clonotype was observed once. Just one base apart from a much larger clone, this may be a read error. CDR3 nucleotide sequence: TGTGCCAGCAGTTCGAGTAGCGGGAGGGCTTGGAATGAGCAGTTCTTC. Translated, it gives CASSSSSGRAWNEQFF. This rearrangement joins TRBV28 to TRBJ2-1; 11 bases match TRBD2. The CDR3 runs 16 residues. CDR1 is MDHEN, CDR2 SYDVKM, per germline. Unmatched junction bases numbered 9, after V lost 4 bases and J lost 7 bases.

The gene calls are TRBV2 and TRBJ2-5; D may be TRBD1 or TRBD2 (7 bases each). Looked up from germline, CDR1 is SNHLY and CDR2 is FYNNEI. The V and J ends lost 8 bases and 5 bases respectively, with 15 bases between them. CDR3 length: 13 residues. The CDR3 sequence is CASGAQGGETQYF. The CDR3 DNA is TGTGCCAGCGGTGCTCAGGGGGGGGAGACCCAGTACTTC.

This clonotype was picked up many times. This chain joins TRBV20-1 and TRBJ2-5; D remains ambiguous. The length of the CDR3 is 14 residues. In germline, CDR1 is DFQATT, CDR2 SNEGSKA (reference sequence). The V end was cut by 0 bases, the J end by 5 bases, with 13 bases between. CDR3 DNA: TGCAGTGCTAGAGATTATGTCGTTGGGGAGACCCAGTACTTC. This codes for CSARDYVVGETQYF.

The CDR3, as DNA: TGTGCCAGTAGTATAAAGAGTTTCACTGAAGCTTTCTTT. Protein sequence: CASSIKSFTEAFF. V gene TRBV19 combines with J gene TRBJ1-1; D not resolved. V lost 2 bases to trimming and J lost 4 bases, with 8 bases between them. The CDR3 is made up of 13 amino acids. Looked up from germline, CDR1 is LNHDA and CDR2 is SQIVND (reference sequence).

This chain joins TRBV6-1 and TRBJ2-7; D possibly corresponds to TRBD1 (5 bases). Germline V lookup: CDR1 MNHNS, CDR2 SASEGT. The CDR3 extends over 13 amino acids. V dropped 6 bases and J dropped 2 bases, with 11 bases sitting between them. For the CDR3, the DNA is TGTGCCAGCAGCCCTCAGGGAACCTACGAGCAGTACTTC. It codes for CASSPQGTYEQYF.

The chain recombines TRBV12-3 or TRBV12-4 with TRBJ2-1; 8 bases match TRBD2. V dropped 5 bases and J dropped 0; count of bases not matched to a gene: 9. This CDR3 comprises 17 residues. CDR3 in DNA: TGTGCCAGCAGTCCGTTGAGCGGGAGTCCCTCCTACAATGAGCAGTTCTTC. This translates into CASSPLSGSPSYNEQFF.

This clonotype came up many times. The V and J genes are TRBV2 and TRBJ1-5; 7 bases align to TRBD1. V trimming: 6 bases; J trimming: 4 bases; junction bases outside the gene matches: 3. The CDR3 spans 13 residues. Germline V lookup: CDR1 SNHLY, CDR2 FYNNEI. In nucleotides, the CDR3 is TGTGCCAGCAGGCGGGACAGAAATCAGCCCCAGCATTTT. Its protein product is CASRRDRNQPQHF.

Many counts were recorded for this clonotype. The J gene is TRBJ2-3, the V gene TRBV5-1; D remains ambiguous. The CDR3 extends over 13 amino acids. The germline CDR1 and CDR2 sequences are SGHRS and YFSETQ. The V end was cut by 0 bases, the J end by 6 bases, with 8 bases between. The CDR3 protein is CASSLAGEDTQYF. The CDR3 coding sequence is TGCGCCAGCAGCTTGGCCGGTGAGGATACGCAGTATTTT.

The chain uses TRBV29-1 and TRBJ2-5; 7 nucleotides align to TRBD2. Germline values: CDR1 SQVTM, CDR2 ANQGSEA. V lost 4 bases and J lost 5; bases outside the gene matches: 7. CDR3 length: 13 residues. The CDR3 DNA sequence: TGCAGCGTTGGGGGGGGAGTATTCGAGACCCAGTACTTC. Its protein product is CSVGGGVFETQYF.

This clonotype is a singleton in its sample. This chain connects TRBV6-5 to TRBJ2-5; D is ambiguous. The CDR3 totals 15 residues. Per the germline V gene, CDR1 is MNHEY and CDR2 is SVGAGI. Trimming stripped 2 bases from V and 1 base from J, with 11 bases between. CDR3 sequence: CASSYGWAVQETQYF. DNA of the CDR3: TGTGCCAGCAGTTACGGGTGGGCGGTCCAAGAGACCCAGTACTTC.

This clonotype was detected a few times. V usage is TRBV9 and J usage is TRBJ2-7; TRBD2 agrees at 7 bases. Trimming removed 3 bases from V and 3 bases from J; junction bases left unmatched: 15. From germline, CDR1 is SGDLS and CDR2 YYNGEE. This CDR3 spans 17 amino acids. The CDR3 reads CASSGPGEGRSSYEQYF. The DNA for the CDR3 is TGTGCCAGCAGCGGCCCGGGGGAGGGGCGGTCTAGCTACGAGCAGTACTTC.

This clonotype was counted many times. The genes are TRBV11-1 and TRBJ2-1; TRBD1 is a possible D gene (6 bases). This CDR3 has 15 residues. Germline loops: CDR1 SGHAT, CDR2 FQDESV (reference sequence). V shed 3 bases and J shed 9 bases, with 18 bases lying between them. This chain's CDR3 is CASSLAGTKFSEQFF. CDR3 sequence (DNA): TGTGCCAGCAGCTTGGCCGGGACAAAATTCAGTGAGCAGTTCTTC.

This clonotype was recorded at least ten times. The chain is built from TRBV20-1 and TRBJ2-2; 13 nucleotides line up with TRBD2. CDR1 is DFQATT and CDR2 is SNEGSKA in the germline V gene (reference sequence). The CDR3 spans 16 residues. The V gene end was trimmed by 5 bases and the J gene end by 5 bases; junction bases not matched to a gene: 8. In DNA form, the CDR3 reads TGCAGTGCTTTCCGGACTAGCGGGAGATCTACCGGGGAGCTGTTTTTT. Residues: CSAFRTSGRSTGELFF.

The table lists this clonotype with many counts. The chain couples TRBV2 to TRBJ2-7; 9 bases line up with TRBD1. CDR3 length: 14 amino acids. Trimming cost V 4 bases and J 0 bases; bases outside gene matches: 1. Germline V gene lookup returns CDR1 SNHLY and CDR2 FYNNEI. The CDR3 sequence: CASSGQGVSYEQYF. The CDR3 DNA follows: TGTGCCAGCAGTGGACAGGGGGTCTCCTACGAGCAGTACTTC. The full variable domain, its missing parts supplied by reference TRBV2 and TRBJ2-7, is EPEVTQTPSHQVTQMGQEVILRCVPISNHLYFYWYRQILGQKVEFLVSFYNNEISEKSEIFDDQFSVERPDGSNFTLKIRSTKLEDSAMYFCASSGQGVSYEQYFGPGTRLTVT.

This clonotype was counted between two and nine times. The rearrangement uses TRBV2 and TRBJ2-7, with D possibly called TRBD1 or TRBD2 (5 bases each). Trimming pared 6 bases from V and 4 bases from J, leaving 10 bases between. Germline V gene sequence: CDR1 SNHLY, CDR2 FYNNEI. This CDR3 contains 12 residues. Written as DNA, the CDR3 is TGTGCCAGCAGAGGGGAGCGGTACGAGCAGTACTTC. Its translation: CASRGERYEQYF.